Sequencing of this T cell receptor (beta chain) was carried out in a study of blood T cells in healthy people across ages. The sample holds a few counts of this clonotype. Using a J-beta primer mix together with a sample-barcoded 5' primer, a second PCR was run for about 6 to 12 cycles. TCRdb reprocessed the 5' RACE reads with MiXCR, giving one entry per CDR3 protein. The sample consists of approximately 940,000 distinct CDR3 sequences, about 48% of them appearing once. The clonotype was recovered from a man aged 25-45 years in good health. Source material: blood.

CDR3: CASSQELTSGGSYEQYF. In nucleotides, the CDR3 is TGTGCCAGCAGCCAAGAACTCACTAGCGGGGGCTCCTACGAGCAGTACTTC. The V call is TRBV4-2, the J call TRBJ2-7; TRBD2 aligns across 11 bases. The CDR3 loop spans 17 amino acids. With 0 bases clipped from V and 0 bases from J, the junction kept 4 bases outside the gene matches. Germline loops: CDR1 LGHNA, CDR2 YNFKEQ.